This T cell receptor beta chain was recovered during a study of cytomegalovirus exposure and HLA in healthy donors. In the PCR, 60 Vbeta and 13 Jbeta primers were used. Sequencing was performed with immunoSEQ multiplex PCR; in TCRdb, only in-frame clones are kept and a portion is missing. The table has about 180,000 clones, roughly 79% seen once; the top ten hold about 2.9%. Germline lookup yields CDR1 MDHEN and CDR2 SYDVKM. Trimming cost V 4 bases and J 0 bases, with 10 bases left between them. The CDR3 sequence is 15 residues long. In the case of this clone: Its antigen remains unidentified.

General study results and limits: For TCR beta chains, V- and J-gene trimming was later linked to a missense DCLRE1C variant. Common viral pathogens (according to a later analysis) appeared linked to several of the most significant clusters. Overall, roughly 170 TCR beta chains were annotated as cytomegalovirus-associated. A later analysis showed TCR association rates differing by HLA locus, peaking at DRB1 and lowest at HLA-C.

Sequencing input: PBMCs. The V and J genes are TRBV28 and TRBJ1-5; D remains ambiguous. This TCR derives from a male donor in good health and CMV-seronegative. CDR3 loop: CASSSTQYSNQPQHF. CDR3 sequence (DNA): TGTGCCAGCAGTTCGACACAATATAGCAATCAGCCCCAGCATTTT.